This is a list of T cell receptor beta chains from one sample in a study of identical twins. TCRdb used MiXCR to reprocess the 5' RACE reads, holding one entry per CDR3 protein. Counted here are roughly 630,000 distinct CDR3 sequences, 7.1% occurring once; the ten biggest clones make up roughly 1.6%. These data also featured in a second study, about yellow fever vaccine responses in identical twins.

Sample: PBMCs. Source of these receptors: a woman in her late teens or twenties in good health. Both conserved end residues are part of each CDR3. D genes are given only for firm matches. Clone size appears in some rows only: once, few, many, or a class for an expanded clone.

V gene	D gene	J gene	clone size	CDR3 DNA	CDR3 protein
TRBV7-8	TRBD2	TRBJ2-2	many	TGTGCCAGCAGCTTAGTGGGACTAGCGGGGGGGTTGGTCGCCGGGGAGCTGTTTTTT	CASSLVGLAGGLVAGELFF
TRBV10-3	.	TRBJ1-1	many	TGTGCCATCAGCGCGGGACTGCTGAACACTGAAGCTTTCTTT	CAISAGLLNTEAFF
TRBV6-1	.	TRBJ1-1	few	TGTGCCAGCAGTAAGGAGGGTGTTGGCACTGAAGCTTTCTTT	CASSKEGVGTEAFF
TRBV24-1	TRBD2	TRBJ2-1	few	TGTGCCGAGATCGGACTAGCGGATTACAATGAGCAGTTCTTC	CAEIGLADYNEQFF
TRBV20-1	TRBD2	TRBJ2-7	many	TGCAGTGCGGCGGGGGGCAACTCCTACGAGCAGTACTTC	CSAAGGNSYEQYF
TRBV4-1	.	TRBJ1-3	.	TGCGCCAGCAGCCAAGGTTTATTAACTGGAAACACCATATATTTT	CASSQGLLTGNTIYF
TRBV18	.	TRBJ2-7	few	TGTGCCAGCTCACCCCAAGACTGGGTTATCCCCTACGAGCAGTACTTC	CASSPQDWVIPYEQYF
TRBV28	TRBD2	TRBJ2-3	few	TGTGCCAGCAGTTTGGGTTTCCCTTTCGGGAGGGAGGGCACAGATACGCAGTATTTT	CASSLGFPFGREGTDTQYF
TRBV3-1	TRBD2	TRBJ2-5	.	TGTGCCAGCAGCTTCAATAGCGGGTACCAAGAGACCCAGTACTTC	CASSFNSGYQETQYF
TRBV3-1	.	TRBJ2-7	few	TGTGCCAGCAGCCAAGAGGGCGGGATGGTCCACGAGCAGTACTTC	CASSQEGGMVHEQYF
TRBV11-1	TRBD2	TRBJ2-2	many	TGTGCCAGCAGCTTAGGTGGAAGAGCCCCTAGCGGGAAGAACACCGGGGAGCTGTTTTTT	CASSLGGRAPSGKNTGELFF
TRBV3-1	TRBD1	TRBJ1-1	many	TGTGCCAGCAGCCAACGACAGGGGTGGACTGAAGCTTTCTTT	CASSQRQGWTEAFF
TRBV5-1	TRBD1	TRBJ2-3	many	TGCGCCAGCAGCTTGGCCGACAGGGTTGATCTGGATACGCAGTATTTT	CASSLADRVDLDTQYF
TRBV3-1	.	TRBJ2-7	.	TGTGCCAGCAGGCCGGGACCGCTAAGCTACGAGCAGTACTTC	CASRPGPLSYEQYF
TRBV20-1	.	TRBJ1-4	few	TGCAGTGCTAGTCCTCCGGCCGGCGGTGAAAAACTGTTTTTT	CSASPPAGGEKLFF
TRBV24-1	TRBD1	TRBJ2-1	many	TGTGCCACCAGTGAACTAGACAGGGTACCAACCAATGAGCAGTTCTTC	CATSELDRVPTNEQFF
TRBV5-1	.	TRBJ2-7	few	TGCGCCAGCAGTTCGAATAATCCCTACGAGCAGTACTTC	CASSSNNPYEQYF
TRBV3-1	.	TRBJ1-5	many	TGTGCCAGCAGCCAAGACGGGCCGGGGGCGAGCAATCAGCCCCAGCATTTT	CASSQDGPGASNQPQHF
TRBV29-1	.	TRBJ2-2	.	TGCAGCGTCGAGGGGGGGGTCCCCACCGGGGAGCTGTTTTTT	CSVEGGVPTGELFF
TRBV20-1	.	TRBJ1-5	few	TGCAGTGCCCCTGGGGGTAGCAATCAGCCCCAGCATTTT	CSAPGGSNQPQHF
TRBV5-5	TRBD2	TRBJ2-1	.	TGTGCCAGCCTACGAGGGACTAGCGGATCCTCCTACAATGAGCAGTTCTTC	CASLRGTSGSSYNEQFF
TRBV2	.	TRBJ2-6	.	TGTGCCAGCAGTCCAACCCGTGACATATCTGGGGCCAACGTCCTGACTTTC	CASSPTRDISGANVLTF
TRBV12-3/TRBV12-4	.	TRBJ1-2	few	TGTGCCAGCAGTTTTGGAGGGACTAAGGTTCTTGGCTACACCTTC	CASSFGGTKVLGYTF
TRBV5-1	.	TRBJ2-7	many	TGCGCCAGCAGATCCTCGGGGCCAACCTACGAGCAGTACTTC	CASRSSGPTYEQYF
TRBV15	.	TRBJ2-2	few	TGTGCCACCAGCAGAGACAGGGGAGGCACCGGGGAGCTGTTTTTT	CATSRDRGGTGELFF
TRBV5-5	.	TRBJ2-7	few	TGTGCCAGCAGACCACAGGGTGATGCGGGACGGACCTACGAGCAGTACTTC	CASRPQGDAGRTYEQYF
TRBV10-3	.	TRBJ1-1	few	TGTGCCATGGCTCAGGGGATGATGAGCACTGAAGCTTTCTTT	CAMAQGMMSTEAFF
TRBV6-1	TRBD2	TRBJ2-7	.	TGTGCCAGCAGTGGGGAGACTAGCGGGACAACCTACGAGCAGTACTTC	CASSGETSGTTYEQYF
TRBV12-3/TRBV12-4	TRBD2	TRBJ2-3	few	TGTGCCAGCACCGGATTCGGCGGGGGGGACACAGATACGCAGTATTTT	CASTGFGGGDTDTQYF
TRBV5-1	TRBD2	TRBJ2-3	.	TGCGCCAGCAGCTTGGCCGCGGGGGTTAGCACAGATACGCAGTATTTT	CASSLAAGVSTDTQYF
TRBV12-3/TRBV12-4	.	TRBJ1-1	many	TGTGCCAGTTGTTACCGACGGGAATTGAACACTGAAGCTTTCTTT	CASCYRRELNTEAFF
TRBV12-3/TRBV12-4	.	TRBJ2-7	many	TGTGCCAGCAGTTTTTTGGACGAGCAGTACTTC	CASSFLDEQYF
TRBV24-1	TRBD1	TRBJ2-5	many	TGTGCCACCAGTGGTCAGGGGGATGCGGAGACCCAGTACTTC	CATSGQGDAETQYF
TRBV5-5	.	TRBJ1-1	few	TGTGCCAGCAGCTTGGGTGTCGGCACGGCTGAAGCTTTCTTT	CASSLGVGTAEAFF
TRBV4-1	TRBD2	TRBJ2-2	.	TGCGCCAGCAGCCACAAAAGCGGGGGTTTCACCGGGGAGCTGTTTTTT	CASSHKSGGFTGELFF
TRBV3-1	TRBD1	TRBJ1-6	few	TGTGCCAGCAGCCCTTCCGACAGGGCCCTTTATAATTCACCCCTCCACTTT	CASSPSDRALYNSPLHF
TRBV5-1	.	TRBJ1-2	.	TGCGCCAGCAGCTTGGATGGCGTGAGGAGCGGGGACTATGGCTACACCTTC	CASSLDGVRSGDYGYTF
TRBV12-3/TRBV12-4	.	TRBJ2-5	.	TGTGCCAGCAGTTTAGGCCAAGGGGTGGGGGAGACCCAGTACTTC	CASSLGQGVGETQYF
TRBV3-1	.	TRBJ2-2	.	TGTGCCAGCAGCCAAGACGGCGGGGAGCTGTTTTTT	CASSQDGGELFF
TRBV25-1	.	TRBJ2-6	.	TGTGCCAGCAGCGACGAGAGGGGGTCTGGGGCCAACGTCCTGACTTTC	CASSDERGSGANVLTF
TRBV4-1	TRBD2	TRBJ2-2	.	TGCGCCAGCAGCCAGGGGCTAGCGGGATACACCGGGGAGCTGTTTTTT	CASSQGLAGYTGELFF
TRBV12-3/TRBV12-4	.	TRBJ2-3	many	TGTGCCAGCAGTTTCCGCGCAGATACGCAGTATTTT	CASSFRADTQYF
TRBV6-6	.	TRBJ1-6	few	TGTGCCAGCGATGGACTGGGCAATTCACCCCTCCACTTT	CASDGLGNSPLHF
TRBV9	.	TRBJ2-3	.	TGTGCCAGCAGCGTAGTGGCAGGCACAGATACGCAGTATTTT	CASSVVAGTDTQYF
TRBV5-1	.	TRBJ2-7	many	TGCGCCAGCAGCCCCGTCGGGACACCCACCTACGAGCAGTACTTC	CASSPVGTPTYEQYF
TRBV5-1	.	TRBJ2-7	few	TGCGCCAGCAGCTTGGGAATCCTGGGTCTCGAGCAGTACTTC	CASSLGILGLEQYF
TRBV3-1	.	TRBJ2-1	many	TGTGCCAGCAGCCCTACGGCGGGTACGAATGAGCAGTTCTTC	CASSPTAGTNEQFF
TRBV25-1	.	TRBJ2-4	.	TGTGCCAGCAGTGAATTGGGGGTAGCCAAAAACATTCAGTACTTC	CASSELGVAKNIQYF
TRBV28	.	TRBJ2-5	few	TGTGCCGCCCTTCCTTCGGGTCGGGGGACGGAAGAGACCCAGTACTTC	CAALPSGRGTEETQYF
TRBV28	.	TRBJ1-1	many	TGTGCCAGCAGCGTTACAGGGAAGGCTTTCTTT	CASSVTGKAFF
TRBV4-1	.	TRBJ2-1	few	TGCGCCAGCAGCCAAGATCCCTCAGGTCTTGAGCAGTTCTTC	CASSQDPSGLEQFF
TRBV5-1	.	TRBJ2-5	.	TGCGCCAGCAGCTTGGGGTCCGGATACTCGGTTGAGACCCAGTACTTC	CASSLGSGYSVETQYF